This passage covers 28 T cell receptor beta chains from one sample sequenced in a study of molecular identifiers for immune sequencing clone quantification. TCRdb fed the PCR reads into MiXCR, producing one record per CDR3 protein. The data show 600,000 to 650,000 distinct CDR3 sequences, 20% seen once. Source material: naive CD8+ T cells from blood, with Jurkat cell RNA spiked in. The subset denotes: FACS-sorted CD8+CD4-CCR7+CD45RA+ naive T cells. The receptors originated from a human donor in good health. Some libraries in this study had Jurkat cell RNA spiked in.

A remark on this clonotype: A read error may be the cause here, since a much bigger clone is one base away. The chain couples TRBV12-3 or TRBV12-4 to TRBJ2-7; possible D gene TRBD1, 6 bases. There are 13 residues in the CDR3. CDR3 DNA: TGTGCCAGCAGAGCTACAGGGAGTTACGAGCCGTACTTC. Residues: CASRATGSYEPYF.

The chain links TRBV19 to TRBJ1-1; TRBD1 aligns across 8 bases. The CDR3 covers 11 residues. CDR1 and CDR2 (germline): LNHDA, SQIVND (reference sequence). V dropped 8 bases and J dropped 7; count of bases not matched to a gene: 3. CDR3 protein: CASQGAVEAFF. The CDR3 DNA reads TGTGCCAGTCAGGGGGCGGTTGAAGCTTTCTTT. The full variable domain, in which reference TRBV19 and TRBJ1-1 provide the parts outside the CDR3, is DGGITQSPKYLFRKEGQNVTLSCEQNLNHDAMYWYRQDPGQGLRLIYYSQIVNDFQKGDIAEGYSVSREKKESFPLTVTSAQKNPTAFYLCASQGAVEAFFGQGTRLTVV.

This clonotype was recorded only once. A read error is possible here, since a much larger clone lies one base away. The CDR3 spells CAGSPTGMYEQYF. Written as DNA, the CDR3 is TGTGCCGGTAGCCCAACAGGGATGTACGAGCAGTACTTC. This chain joins TRBV19 and TRBJ2-7, with a possible D match to TRBD1 (6 bases). Germline CDR1 and CDR2: LNHDA and SQIVND (reference sequence). The CDR3 runs to 13 residues.

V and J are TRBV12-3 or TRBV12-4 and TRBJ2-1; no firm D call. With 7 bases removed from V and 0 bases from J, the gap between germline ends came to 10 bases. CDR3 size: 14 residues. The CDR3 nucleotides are TGTGCCAGCACTGTAGGAAGCTCCTACAATGAGCAGTTCTTC. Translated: CASTVGSSYNEQFF.

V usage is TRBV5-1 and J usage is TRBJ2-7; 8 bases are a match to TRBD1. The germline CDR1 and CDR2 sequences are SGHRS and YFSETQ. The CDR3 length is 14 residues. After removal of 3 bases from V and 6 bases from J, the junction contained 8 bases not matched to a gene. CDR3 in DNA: TGCGCCAGCAGCTCCCGGACAGGGCCCATCGAGCAGTACTTC. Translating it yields CASSSRTGPIEQYF.

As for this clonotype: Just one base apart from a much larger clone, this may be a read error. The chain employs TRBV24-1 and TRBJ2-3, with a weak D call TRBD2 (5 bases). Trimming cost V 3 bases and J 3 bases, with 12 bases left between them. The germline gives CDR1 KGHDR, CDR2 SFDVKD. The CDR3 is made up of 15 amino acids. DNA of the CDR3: TGTGCCACCAGTGATATTCCCGGGAATACAGATACGCAGTATTTT. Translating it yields CATSDIPGNTDTQYF.

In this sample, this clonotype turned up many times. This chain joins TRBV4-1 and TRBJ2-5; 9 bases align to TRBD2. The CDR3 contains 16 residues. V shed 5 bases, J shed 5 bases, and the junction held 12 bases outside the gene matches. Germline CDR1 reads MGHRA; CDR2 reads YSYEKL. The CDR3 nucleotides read TGCGCCAGCAGCTCCCTGGGAGCGGGGGGAATGGAGACCCAGTACTTC. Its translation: CASSSLGAGGMETQYF.

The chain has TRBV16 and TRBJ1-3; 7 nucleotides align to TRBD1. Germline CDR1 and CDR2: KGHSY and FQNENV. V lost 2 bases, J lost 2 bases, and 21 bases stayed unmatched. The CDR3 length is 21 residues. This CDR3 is CASSQQIIGSSDRATGNTIYF. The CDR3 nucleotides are TGTGCCAGCAGCCAACAGATAATAGGGTCCTCCGACAGGGCCACTGGAAACACCATATATTTT.

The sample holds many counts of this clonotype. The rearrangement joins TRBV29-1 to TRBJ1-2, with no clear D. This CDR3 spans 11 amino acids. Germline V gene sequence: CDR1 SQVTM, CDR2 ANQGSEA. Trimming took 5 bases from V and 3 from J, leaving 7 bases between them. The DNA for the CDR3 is TGCAGCGTTCGTCCCGACTATGGCTACACCTTC. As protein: CSVRPDYGYTF.

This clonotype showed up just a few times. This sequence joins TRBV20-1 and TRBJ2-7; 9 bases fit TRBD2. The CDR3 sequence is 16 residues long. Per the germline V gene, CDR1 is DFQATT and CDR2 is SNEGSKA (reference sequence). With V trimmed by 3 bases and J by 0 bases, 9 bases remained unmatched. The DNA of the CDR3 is TGCAGTGCTAGTTCCAGCGGGGGGCCCAGCTCCTACGAGCAGTACTTC. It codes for CSASSSGGPSSYEQYF.

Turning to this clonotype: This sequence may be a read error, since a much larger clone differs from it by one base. This chain's CDR3 is CASSPSHQPQHF. In DNA, the CDR3 is TGTGCCAGCTCCCCGAGCCATCAGCCCCAGCATTTT. The chain couples TRBV18 to TRBJ1-5; unclear D gene. CDR3 length: 12 residues. CDR1 and CDR2 (germline): KGHSH, LQKENI. The ends were cut back, 6 bases at V and 5 bases at J, with 8 bases in the middle.

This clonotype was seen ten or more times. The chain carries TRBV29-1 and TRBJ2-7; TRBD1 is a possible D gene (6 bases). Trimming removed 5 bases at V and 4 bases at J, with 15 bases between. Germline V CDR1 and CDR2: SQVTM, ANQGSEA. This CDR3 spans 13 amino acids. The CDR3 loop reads CSVTQTGRYEQYF. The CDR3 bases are TGCAGCGTTACCCAGACAGGTCGGTACGAGCAGTACTTC.

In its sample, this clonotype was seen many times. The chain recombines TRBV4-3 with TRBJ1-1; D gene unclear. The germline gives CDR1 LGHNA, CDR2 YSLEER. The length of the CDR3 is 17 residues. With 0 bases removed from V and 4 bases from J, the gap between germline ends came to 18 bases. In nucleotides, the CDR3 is TGCGCCAGCAGCCAAGAAGCCGGTGGCGGCTTGGGCACTGAAGCTTTCTTT. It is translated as CASSQEAGGGLGTEAFF.

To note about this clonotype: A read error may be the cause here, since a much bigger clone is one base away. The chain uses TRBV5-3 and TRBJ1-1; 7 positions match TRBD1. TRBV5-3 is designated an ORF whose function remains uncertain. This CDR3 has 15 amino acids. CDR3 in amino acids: CASSWWNRGNAEAFF. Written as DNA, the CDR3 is TGTGCCAGCAGCTGGTGGAACAGGGGAAACGCTGAAGCTTTCTTT.

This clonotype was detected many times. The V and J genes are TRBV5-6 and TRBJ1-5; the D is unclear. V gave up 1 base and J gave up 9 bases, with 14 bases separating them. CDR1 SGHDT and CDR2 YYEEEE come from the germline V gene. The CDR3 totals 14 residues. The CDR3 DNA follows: TGTGCCAGCAGCTTGTCCCACCGCTTTGGGCCCCAGCATTTT. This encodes CASSLSHRFGPQHF.

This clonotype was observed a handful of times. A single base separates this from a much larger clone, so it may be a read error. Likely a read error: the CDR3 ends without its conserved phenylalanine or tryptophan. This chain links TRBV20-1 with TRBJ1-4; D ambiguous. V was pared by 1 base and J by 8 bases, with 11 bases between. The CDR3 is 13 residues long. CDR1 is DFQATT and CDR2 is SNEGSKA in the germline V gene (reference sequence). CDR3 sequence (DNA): TGCAGTGCTAGAGGGACGACCAAAGAAAAACTGTTTTCT. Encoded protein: CSARGTTKEKLFS.

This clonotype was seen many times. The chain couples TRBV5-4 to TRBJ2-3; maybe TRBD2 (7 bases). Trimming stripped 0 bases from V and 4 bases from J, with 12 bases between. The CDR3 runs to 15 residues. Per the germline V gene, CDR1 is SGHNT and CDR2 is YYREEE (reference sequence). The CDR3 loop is CASSLVGGAADTQYF. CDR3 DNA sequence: TGTGCCAGCAGCTTGGTTGGGGGGGCAGCAGATACGCAGTATTTT.

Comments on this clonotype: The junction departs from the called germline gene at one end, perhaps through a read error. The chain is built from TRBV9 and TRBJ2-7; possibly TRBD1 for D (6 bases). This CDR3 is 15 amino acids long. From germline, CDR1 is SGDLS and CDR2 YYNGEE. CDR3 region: CASSAFGTPLYEQHF. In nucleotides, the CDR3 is TGTGCCAGCAGCGCCTTCGGGACACCCCTTTACGAGCAGCACTTC. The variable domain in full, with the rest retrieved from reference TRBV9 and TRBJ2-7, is DSGVTQTPKHLITATGQRVTLRCSPRSGDLSVYWYQQSLDQGLQFLIQYYNGEERAKGNILERFSAQQFPDLHSELNLSSLELGDSALYFCASSAFGTPLYEQHFGPGTRLTVT.

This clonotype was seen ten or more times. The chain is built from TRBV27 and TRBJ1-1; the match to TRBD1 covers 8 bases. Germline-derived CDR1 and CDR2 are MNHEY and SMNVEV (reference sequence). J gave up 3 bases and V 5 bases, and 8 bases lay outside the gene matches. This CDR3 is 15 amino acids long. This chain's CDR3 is CASSPYGQGHTEAFF. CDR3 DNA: TGTGCCAGCAGTCCCTACGGACAGGGCCACACTGAAGCTTTCTTT.

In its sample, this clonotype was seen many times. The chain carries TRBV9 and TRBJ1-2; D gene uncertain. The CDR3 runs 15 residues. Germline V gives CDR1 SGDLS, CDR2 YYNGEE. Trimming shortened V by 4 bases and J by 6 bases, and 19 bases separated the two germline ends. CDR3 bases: TGTGCCAGCAGCCCCAATTCCCCACAGCCAGATGGCTACACCTTC. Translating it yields CASSPNSPQPDGYTF. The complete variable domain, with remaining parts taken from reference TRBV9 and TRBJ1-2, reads DSGVTQTPKHLITATGQRVTLRCSPRSGDLSVYWYQQSLDQGLQFLIQYYNGEERAKGNILERFSAQQFPDLHSELNLSSLELGDSALYFCASSPNSPQPDGYTFGSGTRLTVV.

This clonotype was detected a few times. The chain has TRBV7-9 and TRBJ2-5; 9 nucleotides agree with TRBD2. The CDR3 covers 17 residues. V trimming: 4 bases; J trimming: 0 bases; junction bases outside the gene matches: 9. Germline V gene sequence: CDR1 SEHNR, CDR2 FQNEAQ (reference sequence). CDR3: CASSSLAGGPHQETQYF. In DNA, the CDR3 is TGTGCCAGCAGCTCCCTCGCGGGGGGGCCGCACCAAGAGACCCAGTACTTC. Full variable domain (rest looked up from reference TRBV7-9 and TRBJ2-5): DTGVSQNPRHKITKRGQNVTFRCDPISEHNRLYWYRQTLGQGPEFLTYFQNEAQLEKSRLLSDRFSAERPKGSFSTLEIQRTEQGDSAMYLCASSSLAGGPHQETQYFGPGTRLLVL.

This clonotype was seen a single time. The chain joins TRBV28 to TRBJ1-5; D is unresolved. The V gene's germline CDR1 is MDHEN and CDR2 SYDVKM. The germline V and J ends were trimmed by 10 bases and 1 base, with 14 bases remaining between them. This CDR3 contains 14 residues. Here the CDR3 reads CATYGGLSNQPQHF. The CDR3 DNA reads TGTGCCACCTACGGCGGACTGAGCAATCAGCCCCAGCATTTT.

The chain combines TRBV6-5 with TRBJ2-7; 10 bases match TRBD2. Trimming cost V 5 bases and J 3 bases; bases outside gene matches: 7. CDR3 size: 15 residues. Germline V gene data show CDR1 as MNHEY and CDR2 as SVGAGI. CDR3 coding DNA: TGTGCCAGCAGTCCGTCTAGCGGGAGTGGCTACGAGCAGTACTTC. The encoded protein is CASSPSSGSGYEQYF.

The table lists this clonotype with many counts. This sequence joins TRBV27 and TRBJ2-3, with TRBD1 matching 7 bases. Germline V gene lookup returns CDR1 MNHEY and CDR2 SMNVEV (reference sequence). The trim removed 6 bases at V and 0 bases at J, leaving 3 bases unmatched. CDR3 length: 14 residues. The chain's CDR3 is CASRQGISTDTQYF. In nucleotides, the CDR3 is TGTGCCAGCAGACAGGGGATCAGCACAGATACGCAGTATTTT.

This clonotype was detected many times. The CDR3 nucleotides are TGCAGCGTTGAAGATGTGTGGTCCTACAATGAGCAGTTCTTC. Its translation is CSVEDVWSYNEQFF. The chain recombines TRBV29-1 with TRBJ2-1; D is ambiguous. V lost 0 bases and J 1 base, leaving 7 bases between the germline ends. Germline CDR1 is SQVTM and CDR2 is ANQGSEA. The CDR3 loop spans 14 amino acids.

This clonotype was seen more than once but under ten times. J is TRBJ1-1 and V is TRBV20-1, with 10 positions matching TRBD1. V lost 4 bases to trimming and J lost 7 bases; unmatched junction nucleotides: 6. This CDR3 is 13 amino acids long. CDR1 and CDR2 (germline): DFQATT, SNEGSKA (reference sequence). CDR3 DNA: TGCAGTGCTATTTCGGACAGGGGGTTTGAAGCTTTCTTT. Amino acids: CSAISDRGFEAFF.

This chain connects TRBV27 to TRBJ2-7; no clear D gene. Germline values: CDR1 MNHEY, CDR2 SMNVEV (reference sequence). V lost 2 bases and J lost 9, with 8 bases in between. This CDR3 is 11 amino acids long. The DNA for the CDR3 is TGTGCCAGCAGTTTAGGGCAGGCGCAGTACTTC. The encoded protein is CASSLGQAQYF.

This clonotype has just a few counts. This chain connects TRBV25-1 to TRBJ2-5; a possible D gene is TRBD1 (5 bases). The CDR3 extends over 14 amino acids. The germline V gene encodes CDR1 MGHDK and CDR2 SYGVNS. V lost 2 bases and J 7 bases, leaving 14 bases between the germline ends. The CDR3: CASSETAQGLTQYF. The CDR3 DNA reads TGTGCCAGCAGTGAAACGGCCCAGGGTTTGACCCAGTACTTC.